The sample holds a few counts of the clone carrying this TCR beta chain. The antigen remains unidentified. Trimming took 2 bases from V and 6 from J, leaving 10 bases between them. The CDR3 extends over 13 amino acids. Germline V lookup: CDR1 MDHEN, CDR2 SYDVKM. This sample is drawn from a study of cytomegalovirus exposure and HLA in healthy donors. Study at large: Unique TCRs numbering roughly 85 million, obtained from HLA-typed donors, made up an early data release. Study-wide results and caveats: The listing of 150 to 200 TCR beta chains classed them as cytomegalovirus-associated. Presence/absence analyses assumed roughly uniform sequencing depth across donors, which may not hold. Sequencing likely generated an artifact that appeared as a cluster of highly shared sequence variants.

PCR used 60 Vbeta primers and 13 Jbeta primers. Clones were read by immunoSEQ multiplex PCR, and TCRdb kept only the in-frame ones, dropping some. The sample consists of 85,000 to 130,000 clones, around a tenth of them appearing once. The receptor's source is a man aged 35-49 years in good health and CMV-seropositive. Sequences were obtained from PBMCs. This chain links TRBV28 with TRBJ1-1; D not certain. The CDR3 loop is CASSLISSSEAFF. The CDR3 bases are TGTGCCAGCAGTTTAATTTCTAGTTCTGAAGCTTTCTTT.